One sample yielded the 20 T cell receptor beta chains listed below, sequenced in a study of blood T cells in healthy people across ages. Sample-barcoded 5' priming and a J-beta primer mix drove a second PCR of about 7 to 12 cycles. From the 5' RACE reads, TCRdb called clonotypes with MiXCR, one entry per CDR3 protein. The table shows hundreds of thousands of distinct CDR3 sequences, with 55% to 75% occurring only once. The source material was blood. The source is a man younger than 45 in good health.

J is TRBJ1-2 and V is TRBV6-2 or TRBV6-3, with no clear D. The V and J ends lost 2 bases and 8 bases respectively, with 12 bases between them. Germline CDR1 and CDR2: MNHEY and SVGEGT. The CDR3 extends over 13 amino acids. CDR3 sequence: CASSYLGDTGYTF. CDR3 nucleotide sequence: TGTGCCAGCAGTTACCTGGGCGACACCGGCTACACCTTC.

V and J are TRBV28 and TRBJ1-1; the D is unclear. V dropped 5 bases and J dropped 3 bases, with 13 bases sitting between them. Germline CDR1 reads MDHEN; CDR2 reads SYDVKM. The CDR3 contains 14 residues. The CDR3 DNA reads as TGTGCCAGCAGTCTCTACGGCAGCCACACTGAAGCTTTCTTT. Amino acid sequence: CASSLYGSHTEAFF.

On this clonotype: The junction departs from germline at one end; a sequencing error may be responsible. The chain recombines TRBV6-2 or TRBV6-3 with TRBJ2-4, with 8 bases matching TRBD1. The J call may not be correct, given that the DNA end is closer to TRBJ2-7. The CDR3 covers 15 residues. Germline-derived CDR1 and CDR2 are MNHEY and SVGEGT. The CDR3 DNA follows: TGTGCCAGCAGTCCGTTTAGGACAGGGTCCTCCGAGCAGTACTTC. Its protein is CASSPFRTGSSEQYF.

The chain employs TRBV12-3 or TRBV12-4 and TRBJ2-5; D ambiguous. TRBJ2-7 explains the end of the DNA better; the J call may be wrong. CDR3 length: 15 amino acids. DNA of the CDR3: TGTGCCAGCAGTTCCCGGAACGTTGGTCTGGGCGAGCAGTACTTC. Protein: CASSSRNVGLGEQYF.

A few counts support this clonotype. The genes are TRBV20-1 and TRBJ2-2, with D perhaps being TRBD1 or TRBD2 (6 bases each). Germline values: CDR1 DFQATT, CDR2 SNEGSKA (reference sequence). This CDR3 is 14 amino acids long. Trimming took off 3 bases at V and 6 bases at J, with 14 bases between the two ends. The CDR3 region has the DNA TGCAGTGCTAGCATGGGGGGCGCAGCCGGGGAGCTGTTTTTT. Translating gives CSASMGGAAGELFF.

J is TRBJ1-5 and V is TRBV12-3 or TRBV12-4, with 7 bases that match TRBD1. This CDR3 spans 13 amino acids. Trimming took 7 bases from V and 4 from J; bases not matched to a gene: 4. The CDR3 is CASNTDRNQPQHF. The CDR3 nucleotides read TGTGCCAGCAACACGGACAGGAATCAGCCCCAGCATTTT.

The chain employs TRBV20-1 and TRBJ2-1; perhaps TRBD2 as D (5 bases). Germline CDR1 DFQATT, CDR2 SNEGSKA (reference sequence). The CDR3 runs 14 residues. V dropped 0 bases and J dropped 8 bases, with 14 bases sitting between them. CDR3 sequence: CSARDTLARDEQFF. The CDR3, as DNA: TGCAGTGCTAGAGATACCCTAGCTCGCGATGAGCAGTTCTTC.

This sequence joins TRBV6-4 and TRBJ1-2; 7 bases match TRBD1. The germline V gene has CDR1 MRHNA and CDR2 SNTAGT. V lost 2 bases and J lost 4; bases outside the gene matches: 4. CDR3 size: 14 residues. The CDR3 sequence: CASSDARDSYGYTF. The CDR3 DNA reads as TGTGCCAGCAGTGACGCCCGGGACAGCTATGGCTACACCTTC.

This clonotype was seen a single time. The chain combines TRBV7-8 with TRBJ1-1; D might be TRBD1 (5 bases). Trimming removed 3 bases at V and 7 bases at J, with 15 bases between. This CDR3 is 14 amino acids long. CDR1 is SGHVS and CDR2 is FQNEAQ in the germline V gene. CDR3 nucleotide sequence: TGTGCCAGCAGCTTCGGGGACGCGCGGCATGAAGCTTTCTTT. Protein product: CASSFGDARHEAFF.

CDR3 in DNA: TGTGCCAGCAGACCTATCCCCCTTCTAGCGGGAGGGCCGAATGAGCAGTTCTTC. Amino acids: CASRPIPLLAGGPNEQFF. The J gene is TRBJ2-1, the V gene TRBV6-1, with 12 bases that match TRBD2. This CDR3 contains 18 residues. The germline V gene encodes CDR1 MNHNS and CDR2 SASEGT. V lost 6 bases and J lost 7; bases outside the gene matches: 16.

This clonotype was observed a few times. The V and J genes are TRBV6-5 and TRBJ2-1; D possibly corresponds to TRBD1 (6 bases). The ends were cut back, 5 bases at V and 10 bases at J, with 12 bases in the middle. This CDR3 contains 12 residues. CDR1 and CDR2 (germline): MNHEY, SVGAGI. The CDR3 here is CASSGDIYEQFF. The CDR3 bases are TGTGCCAGCAGTGGGGACATCTACGAGCAGTTCTTC.

Only a few counts were recorded for this clonotype. This chain connects TRBV29-1 to TRBJ2-7, with 10 bases lining up with TRBD2. V trimming: 6 bases; J trimming: 2 bases; junction bases outside the gene matches: 16. The CDR3 is 17 residues long. Germline assignment: CDR1 SQVTM and CDR2 ANQGSEA. CDR3 amino acids: CSVLKREREGITYEQYF. In DNA, the CDR3 is TGCAGCGTCCTTAAGCGCGAGCGGGAGGGAATAACCTACGAGCAGTACTTC.

The V call is TRBV2, the J call TRBJ2-7; D is possibly TRBD2 (6 bases). Germline CDR1 and CDR2: SNHLY and FYNNEI. The CDR3 covers 15 residues. Trimming removed 3 bases from V and 0 bases from J, with 12 bases in between. CDR3 loop: CASSEEGRSSYEQYF. The CDR3 region has the DNA TGTGCCAGCAGTGAGGAGGGACGGAGCTCCTACGAGCAGTACTTC. Full variable domain (remainder filled in from reference TRBV2 and TRBJ2-7): EPEVTQTPSHQVTQMGQEVILRCVPISNHLYFYWYRQILGQKVEFLVSFYNNEISEKSEIFDDQFSVERPDGSNFTLKIRSTKLEDSAMYFCASSEEGRSSYEQYFGPGTRLTVT.

The gene calls are TRBV6-5 and TRBJ2-7; D unresolved. There are 16 residues in the CDR3. V gave up 0 bases and J gave up 2 bases, with 14 bases separating them. Germline lookup yields CDR1 MNHEY and CDR2 SVGAGI. The CDR3 sequence: CASSYSGQILAYEQYF. The CDR3 DNA is TGTGCCAGCAGTTACTCTGGTCAGATTCTCGCCTACGAGCAGTACTTC.

CDR3 region: CSARTETGRTEAFF. DNA of the CDR3: TGCAGTGCTCGAACCGAGACAGGGCGAACTGAAGCTTTCTTT. J is TRBJ1-1 and V is TRBV20-1, with TRBD1 matching 7 bases. The trim removed 5 bases at V and 5 bases at J, leaving 11 bases unmatched. In germline, CDR1 is DFQATT, CDR2 SNEGSKA (reference sequence). The CDR3 totals 14 residues.

The chain employs TRBV7-9 and TRBJ1-1; 7 bases agree with TRBD1. After removal of 1 base from V and 10 bases from J, the junction contained 3 bases not matched to a gene. The V gene's germline CDR1 is SEHNR and CDR2 FQNEAQ (reference sequence). This CDR3 spans 12 amino acids. Here the CDR3 DNA reads TGTGCCAGCAGCTTAGGGGACAGCATAGCTTTCTTT. It specifies CASSLGDSIAFF.

The chain is built from TRBV9 and TRBJ1-2; D remains unclear. The CDR3 consists of 12 residues. Trimming pared 0 bases from V and 13 bases from J, leaving 13 bases between. In germline, CDR1 is SGDLS, CDR2 YYNGEE. Written as DNA, the CDR3 is TGTGCCAGCAGCGTAGACTCTCGGGTAACCACCTTC. Its translation: CASSVDSRVTTF. Using reference TRBV9 and TRBJ1-2 for the parts outside the CDR3, the full variable domain is DSGVTQTPKHLITATGQRVTLRCSPRSGDLSVYWYQQSLDQGLQFLIQYYNGEERAKGNILERFSAQQFPDLHSELNLSSLELGDSALYFCASSVDSRVTTFGSGTRLTVV.

This chain joins TRBV5-1 and TRBJ2-7; 7 nucleotides agree with TRBD1. Germline-derived CDR1 and CDR2 are SGHRS and YFSETQ. The CDR3 is made up of 15 amino acids. V trimming: 0 bases; J trimming: 7 bases; junction bases outside the gene matches: 10. CDR3 DNA sequence: TGCGCCAGCAGCTTGGCCCCGACAGGGTATGTGGAGCAGTACTTC. Translated, it gives CASSLAPTGYVEQYF.

The chain couples TRBV20-1 to TRBJ2-1, with 13 bases lining up with TRBD2. TRBJ2-7 matches the DNA end more closely, so the J call is doubtful. CDR3 size: 18 residues. Germline CDR1 DFQATT, CDR2 SNEGSKA (reference sequence). The CDR3, as DNA: TGCAGTGCGCCCCCGGGACTAGCGGGGAAGAGCTCCTACAATGAGCAGTACTTC. Its translation: CSAPPGLAGKSSYNEQYF.

This clonotype has more than one count but fewer than ten. The V and J genes are TRBV29-1 and TRBJ1-1; D is unclear. Germline loops: CDR1 SQVTM, CDR2 ANQGSEA. The CDR3 runs 11 residues. Deletions cut 1 base from V and 0 bases from J, with 0 bases between. The CDR3 loop is CSVEVNTEAFF. The CDR3 DNA follows: TGCAGCGTTGAAGTGAACACTGAAGCTTTCTTT.